These 11 T cell receptor beta chains came from one sample sequenced in a study of somatic mutations in cytotoxic T cells in rheumatoid arthritis. The method was immunoSEQ multiplex PCR; TCRdb's version includes in-frame clones alone and lacks a portion of them. The sample lists 25,000 to 30,000 clones; roughly 87% were seen once. Sequenced sample: CD8+ T cells sorted from blood. These receptors were taken from a man aged 50-59 years in good health.

V and J are TRBV4-1 and TRBJ1-1, with D possibly matching TRBD1 (6 bases). Germline V gene sequence: CDR1 MGHRA, CDR2 YSYEKL. Trimming left V 1 base short and J 2 bases short, with 14 bases between. This CDR3 region has 16 residues. The CDR3 protein is CASSQGVGQINTEAFF. The DNA for the CDR3 is TGCGCCAGCAGCCAAGGAGTTGGACAGATTAACACTGAAGCTTTCTTT.

The CDR3 DNA is TGTGCCAGCAGCCCCTATCAGCACATGAACACTGAAGCTTTCTTT. Translating gives CASSPYQHMNTEAFF. V is TRBV5-5 and J is TRBJ1-1; D remains ambiguous. Between the trimmed V and J ends, which lost 4 bases and 0 bases, there was a span of 13 bases. Germline-derived CDR1 and CDR2 are SGHKS and YYEKEE (reference sequence). The CDR3 runs to 15 residues.

This clone was picked up one time. This rearrangement joins TRBV30 to TRBJ1-6; 9 bases align to TRBD1. Germline-derived CDR1 and CDR2 are GTSNPN and SVGIG (reference sequence). The ends lost 4 bases at V and 8 bases at J; junction bases unmatched: 6. The CDR3 totals 14 residues. CDR3 bases: TGTGCCTGGATCTCTCGGACAGGGGATTCACCCCTCCACTTT. Its protein product is CAWISRTGDSPLHF.

The rearrangement links TRBV14 to TRBJ1-1; 7 bases are a match to TRBD1. V shed 0 bases, J shed 0 bases, and the junction held 10 bases outside the gene matches. The CDR3 length is 18 residues. Germline V gene sequence: CDR1 SGHDN, CDR2 FVKESK. CDR3 DNA sequence: TGTGCCAGCAGCCAAGATCCCAGACAGGGTTGGATGAACACTGAAGCTTTCTTT. This translates into CASSQDPRQGWMNTEAFF. Using reference TRBV14 and TRBJ1-1 for the parts outside the CDR3, the full variable domain is EAGVTQFPSHSVIEKGQTVTLRCDPISGHDNLYWYRRVMGKEIKFLLHFVKESKQDESGMPNNRFLAERTGGTYSTLKVQPAELEDSGVYFCASSQDPRQGWMNTEAFFGQGTRLTVV.

In DNA form, the CDR3 reads TGTGCCAGCATTCCTGCAGCGGGAGGTGGCACAGATACGCAGTATTTT. Protein sequence: CASIPAAGGGTDTQYF. V usage is TRBV2 and J usage is TRBJ2-3, with 9 bases identical to TRBD2. V lost 7 bases to trimming and J lost 1 base; unmatched junction nucleotides: 9. This CDR3 comprises 16 residues. Germline V gives CDR1 SNHLY, CDR2 FYNNEI.

The chain has TRBV4-1 and TRBJ1-2; D gene unclear. Trimming removed 0 bases from V and 4 bases from J, with 15 bases in between. The CDR3 is made up of 16 amino acids. The germline V gene has CDR1 MGHRA and CDR2 YSYEKL. The CDR3 region has the DNA TGCGCCAGCAGCCAAGAAAGTACGGCGGAAATCTATGGCTACACCTTC. Residues: CASSQESTAEIYGYTF.

The rearrangement links TRBV29-1 to TRBJ2-7; TRBD1 matches at 7 bases. The CDR3 has 13 residues. Germline V gene data show CDR1 as SQVTM and CDR2 as ANQGSEA. J was trimmed by 3 bases and V by 0 bases; bases with no gene match: 2. CDR3 DNA: TGCAGCGTTGAAGAGCAGGGGGACTACGAGCAGTACTTC. It yields the protein CSVEEQGDYEQYF.

Of note for this clone: The same CDR3 arises from other DNA sequences in this sample as well. CDR3 loop: CASSPPTESYGYTF. The CDR3 coding sequence is TGTGCCAGCTCACCACCGACAGAGTCATATGGCTACACCTTC. The rearrangement links TRBV18 to TRBJ1-2, with D perhaps TRBD1 (5 bases). This CDR3 is 14 amino acids long. The V gene lost 0 bases and the J gene lost 5 bases, with 10 bases spanning the gap. Germline V lookup: CDR1 KGHSH, CDR2 LQKENI.

The gene calls are TRBV29-1 and TRBJ2-2; D is ambiguous. This CDR3 has 12 amino acids. Trimming took off 3 bases at V and 5 bases at J, with 7 bases between the two ends. Germline lookup yields CDR1 SQVTM and CDR2 ANQGSEA. Here the CDR3 DNA reads TGCAGCGTTGAGGGGAAGACCGGGGAGCTGTTTTTT. Encoded protein: CSVEGKTGELFF.

Here the CDR3 DNA reads TGTGCCACCCTTCCAAACTGGGGGCAGACTAACACCGGGGAGCTGTTTTTT. It codes for CATLPNWGQTNTGELFF. J is TRBJ2-2 and V is TRBV19; D is perhaps TRBD1 (6 bases). Deletions cut 10 bases from V and 2 bases from J, with 23 bases between. The CDR3 is 17 residues long. Germline V gene sequence: CDR1 LNHDA, CDR2 SQIVND (reference sequence).

This chain connects TRBV6-1 to TRBJ2-1; D uncertain. The CDR3 runs to 12 residues. Trimming stripped 6 bases from V and 6 bases from J, with 9 bases between. CDR1 and CDR2 (germline): MNHNS, SASEGT. CDR3 sequence: CASRRTGNEQFF. In DNA form, the CDR3 reads TGTGCCAGCAGAAGAACGGGCAATGAGCAGTTCTTC.